These T cell receptor beta chains were read from a single sample in a study of cytomegalovirus exposure and HLA in healthy donors. Method: immunoSEQ multiplex PCR; TCRdb's copy keeps in-frame clones and lacks some. The sample includes about 160,000 clones, about 80% of them seen just once. Sequencing input: PBMCs. Receptors were obtained from a woman between 45 and 65 years old in good health and CMV-seronegative. Each CDR3 is given with its conserved first and last residue. Each record gives: J gene, D gene, V gene, clone size, CDR3 DNA, CDR3 protein. A D gene is named only where the DNA matches it firmly. Clone size is not always given. Where it is, it says once, few, many or a class for expanded clones.

TRBJ2-3	TRBD2	TRBV14	once	TGTGCCAGCAGCCAAGGACTAGCGGGAATTTGGGATACGCAGTATTTT	CASSQGLAGIWDTQYF
TRBJ2-1	.	TRBV6-1	.	TGTGCCAACCTTGGGCTGTACAATGAGCAGTTCTTC	CANLGLYNEQFF
TRBJ2-5	TRBD2	TRBV5-4	.	TGTGCCAGCAGCCCGCAGCTAGCGGGAGGGGAAGAGACCCAGTACTTC	CASSPQLAGGEETQYF
TRBJ1-2	TRBD1	TRBV2	.	TGTGCCAGCAGGGACAGGGTGCTCGGGTATGGCTACACCTTC	CASRDRVLGYGYTF
TRBJ1-2	.	TRBV19	.	TGTGCCAGTAAGGGGCAGGGATTTGGGTATGGCTACACCTTC	CASKGQGFGYGYTF
TRBJ2-7	.	TRBV11-1	.	TGTGCCAGCAGCTCCGTGGGCGGGATTAACTCCTACGAGCAGTACTTC	CASSSVGGINSYEQYF
TRBJ2-7	TRBD2	TRBV7-2	.	TGTGCCAGCAGCTTAGATTGGCCTAGCGGGAACTACGAGCAGTACTTC	CASSLDWPSGNYEQYF
TRBJ2-3	TRBD1	TRBV9	.	TGTGCCAGCAGCGGAGACAGGGGAGTGGTAGCAGATACGCAGTATTTT	CASSGDRGVVADTQYF
TRBJ2-7	.	TRBV10-2	.	TGCGCCAGCAGGGCCGGCCAGGGCTACGAGCAGTACTTC	CASRAGQGYEQYF
TRBJ1-5	.	TRBV28	.	TGTGCCAGCAGTTTAATACGAGGTGGTTTAGGTCAGCCCCAGCATTTT	CASSLIRGGLGQPQHF
TRBJ2-7	.	TRBV27	.	TGTGCCAGCAGTTTAATGGAGTTGGCCTACGAGCAGTACTTC	CASSLMELAYEQYF
TRBJ2-3	TRBD1	TRBV7-2	.	TGTGCCAGCGTGGACAGGGTGAATACGCAGTATTTT	CASVDRVNTQYF
TRBJ2-7	TRBD1	TRBV7-8	.	TGTGCCAGCAGCTTAAGGGACAGCACCTACGAGCAGTACTTC	CASSLRDSTYEQYF
TRBJ2-1	TRBD2	TRBV28	.	TGTGCCAGCGACCTAGCGGGGAGCGGGAGTCCTCACGAGCAGTTCTTC	CASDLAGSGSPHEQFF
TRBJ2-3	TRBD2	TRBV2	.	TGTGCCAGCAGTCAAGCGGGAGGATTTGCAGATACGCAGTATTTT	CASSQAGGFADTQYF
TRBJ2-7	TRBD1	TRBV5-1	few	TGCGCCAGCAGCCCCGACAGGGGGCAGGGGTACGAGCAGTACTTC	CASSPDRGQGYEQYF
TRBJ2-2	TRBD1	TRBV11-3	.	TGTGCCAGCAGCTTAGATCTCACAGGGGGCACCGGGGAGCTGTTTTTT	CASSLDLTGGTGELFF
TRBJ1-5	.	TRBV5-6	.	TGTGCCAGCAGCTTGGGACAGGTCAATCAGCCCCAGCATTTT	CASSLGQVNQPQHF
TRBJ2-1	.	TRBV7-8	.	TGTGCCAGCAGCTCCCGGGAGCGGTTCCCGAGGGGTGAGCAGTTCTTC	CASSSRERFPRGEQFF
TRBJ2-5	.	TRBV4-3	.	TGCGCCAGCAGCCAAGACCTTAGCTGGGAGACCCAGTACTTC	CASSQDLSWETQYF
TRBJ1-1	.	TRBV14	.	TGTGCCAGCAGCAGGATGATGAAGACAGCCCTGAGAGACACTGAAGCTTTCTTT	CASSRMMKTALRDTEAFF
TRBJ1-1	TRBD1	TRBV5-1	few	TGCGCCAGCAGCTTCTCGGGACAGGGGGATTCTGAAGCTTTCTTT	CASSFSGQGDSEAFF
TRBJ2-7	.	TRBV28	few	TGTGCCAGCAGTTACATACCGGGGTCCTACGAGCAGTACTTC	CASSYIPGSYEQYF